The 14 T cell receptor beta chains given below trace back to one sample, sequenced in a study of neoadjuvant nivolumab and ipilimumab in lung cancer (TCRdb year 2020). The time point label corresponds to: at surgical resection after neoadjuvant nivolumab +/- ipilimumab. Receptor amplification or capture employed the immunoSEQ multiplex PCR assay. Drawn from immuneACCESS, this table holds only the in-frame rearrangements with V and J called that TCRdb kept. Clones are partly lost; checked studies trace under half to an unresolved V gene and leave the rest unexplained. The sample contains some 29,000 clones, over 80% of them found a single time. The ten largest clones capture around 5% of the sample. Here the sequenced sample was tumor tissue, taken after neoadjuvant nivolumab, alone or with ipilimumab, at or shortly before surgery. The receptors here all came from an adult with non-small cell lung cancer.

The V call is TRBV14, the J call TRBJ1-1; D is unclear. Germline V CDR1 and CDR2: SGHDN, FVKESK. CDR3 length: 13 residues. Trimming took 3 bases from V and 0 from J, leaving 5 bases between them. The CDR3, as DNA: TGTGCCAGCAGCCATACTTTGAACACTGAAGCTTTCTTT. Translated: CASSHTLNTEAFF.

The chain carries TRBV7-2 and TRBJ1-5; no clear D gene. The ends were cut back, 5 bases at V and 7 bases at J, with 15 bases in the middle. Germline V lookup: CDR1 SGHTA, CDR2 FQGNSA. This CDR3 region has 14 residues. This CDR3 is CASSDSGSIQPQHF. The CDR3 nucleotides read TGTGCCAGCAGCGATTCCGGGAGTATACAGCCCCAGCATTTT.

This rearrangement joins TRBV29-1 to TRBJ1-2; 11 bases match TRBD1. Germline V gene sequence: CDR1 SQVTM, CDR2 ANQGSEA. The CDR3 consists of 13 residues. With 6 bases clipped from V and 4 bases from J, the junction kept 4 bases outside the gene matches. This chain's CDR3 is CSVFGTGGYGYTF. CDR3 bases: TGCAGCGTCTTCGGGACAGGGGGCTATGGCTACACCTTC.

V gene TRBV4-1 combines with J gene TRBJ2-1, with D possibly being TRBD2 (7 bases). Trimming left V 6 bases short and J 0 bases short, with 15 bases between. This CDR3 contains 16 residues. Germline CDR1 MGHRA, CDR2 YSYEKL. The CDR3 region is CASRPPGGSSYNEQFF. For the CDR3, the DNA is TGCGCCAGCAGACCCCCGGGGGGCAGCTCCTACAATGAGCAGTTCTTC.

The CDR3 here is CASSLGGTGGSGANVLTF. DNA of the CDR3: TGTGCCAGCAGTTTAGGTGGGACAGGGGGCTCTGGGGCCAACGTCCTGACTTTC. This chain connects TRBV27 to TRBJ2-6; 11 bases match TRBD1. This CDR3 spans 18 amino acids. From germline, CDR1 is MNHEY and CDR2 SMNVEV (reference sequence). V was pared by 2 bases and J by 0 bases, with 3 bases of the junction left unmatched.

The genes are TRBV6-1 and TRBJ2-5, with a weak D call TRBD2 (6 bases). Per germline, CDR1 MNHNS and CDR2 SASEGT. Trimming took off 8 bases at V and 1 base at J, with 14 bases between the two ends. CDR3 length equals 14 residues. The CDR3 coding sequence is TGTGCCAGCTCAGCAGGGACTTCCCAAGAGACCCAGTACTTC. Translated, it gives CASSAGTSQETQYF.

CDR3 residues: CASSFSGEDTDTQYF. The CDR3 nucleotides are TGTGCCAGCAGCTTCAGCGGGGAGGACACAGATACGCAGTATTTT. The J gene is TRBJ2-3, the V gene TRBV7-9; 7 bases fit TRBD2. This CDR3 has 15 residues. Trimming at V came to 3 bases and at J to 2 bases, leaving 5 bases not matched to a gene. CDR1 and CDR2 from the germline V gene are SEHNR and FQNEAQ (reference sequence).

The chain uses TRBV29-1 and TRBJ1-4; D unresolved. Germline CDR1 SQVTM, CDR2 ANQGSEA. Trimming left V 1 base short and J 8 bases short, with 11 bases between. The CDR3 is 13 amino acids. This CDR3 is CSVEVSTVEKLFF. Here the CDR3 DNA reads TGCAGCGTTGAAGTCTCGACTGTCGAAAAACTGTTTTTT.

CDR3 DNA sequence: TGTGCCAGCAGCCAATCGGGGATTTCCAGCACAGATACGCAGTATTTT. Translated, it gives CASSQSGISSTDTQYF. This chain joins TRBV5-8 and TRBJ2-3; a weak D match, TRBD2 (5 bases). The CDR3 loop spans 16 amino acids. With 4 bases removed from V and 0 bases from J, the gap between germline ends came to 15 bases. Germline V CDR1 and CDR2: SGHTS, YDEGEE.

The CDR3 DNA follows: TGTGCCAGCAATAGTGGGTTCGAGACCCAGTACTTC. Protein: CASNSGFETQYF. The chain links TRBV2 to TRBJ2-5; D not certain. This CDR3 contains 12 residues. The germline V gene has CDR1 SNHLY and CDR2 FYNNEI. The V and J ends lost 7 bases and 5 bases respectively, with 11 bases between them.

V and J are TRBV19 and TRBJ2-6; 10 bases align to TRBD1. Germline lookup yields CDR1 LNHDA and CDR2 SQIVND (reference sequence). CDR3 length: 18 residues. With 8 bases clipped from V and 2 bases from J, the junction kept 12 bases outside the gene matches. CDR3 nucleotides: TGTGCCAGTTCATATGGGACGGGACAGGGGACTGGGGCCAACGTCCTGACTTTC. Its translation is CASSYGTGQGTGANVLTF.

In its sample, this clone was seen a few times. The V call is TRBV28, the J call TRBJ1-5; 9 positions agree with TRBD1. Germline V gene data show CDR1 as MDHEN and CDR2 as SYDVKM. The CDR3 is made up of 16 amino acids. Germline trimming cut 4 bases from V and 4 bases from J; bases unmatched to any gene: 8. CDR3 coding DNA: TGTGCCAGCAGTTCTCAGACAGGGGGGCTGAATCAGCCCCAGCATTTT. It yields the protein CASSSQTGGLNQPQHF.

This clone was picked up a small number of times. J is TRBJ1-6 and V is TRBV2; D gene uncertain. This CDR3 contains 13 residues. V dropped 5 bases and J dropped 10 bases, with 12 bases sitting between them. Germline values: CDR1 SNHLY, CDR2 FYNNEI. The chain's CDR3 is CASSPPQSSPLHF. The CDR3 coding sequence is TGTGCCAGCAGTCCCCCACAAAGCTCACCCCTCCACTTT. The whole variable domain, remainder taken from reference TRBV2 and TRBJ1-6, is EPEVTQTPSHQVTQMGQEVILRCVPISNHLYFYWYRQILGQKVEFLVSFYNNEISEKSEIFDDQFSVERPDGSNFTLKIRSTKLEDSAMYFCASSPPQSSPLHFGNGTRLTVT.

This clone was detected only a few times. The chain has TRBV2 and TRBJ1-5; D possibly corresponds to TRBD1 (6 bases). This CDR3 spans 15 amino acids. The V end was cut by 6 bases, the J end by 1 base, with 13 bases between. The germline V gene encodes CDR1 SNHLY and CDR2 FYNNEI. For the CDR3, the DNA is TGTGCCAGCAGCCAAGGACAGCTGAGCAATCAGCCCCAGCATTTT. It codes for CASSQGQLSNQPQHF.